This T cell receptor (beta chain) is from a study of blood T cell repertoires in COVID-19. Looking at the study overall: The study drew acute and convalescent COVID-19 samples from the United States, Italy and Spain. The analysed material was cDNA or gDNA that came from T cells, B-cell-depleted T cells, or PBMCs.

The CDR3 has 18 residues. After removal of 0 bases from V and 0 bases from J, the junction contained 2 bases not matched to a gene. CDR1 LGHNT and CDR2 FRNRAP come from the germline V gene. In the authors' methods: How many nucleated cells were present was estimated from reference gene primer amplification. Clones were sequenced by immunoSEQ multiplex PCR, and TCRdb holds only the in-frame ones, with some missing. V and J calls and clone size follow that table, whereas D and trimming were derived from the DNA. This table holds approximately 100,000 clones, 85% to 95% found once. The sequenced sample consisted of peripheral blood. The TCR sequence derives from a man aged 50 to 60 with active COVID-19. This rearrangement joins TRBV12-5 to TRBJ2-1, with 13 bases aligning to TRBD2. The DNA for the CDR3 is TGTGCTAGTGGTTTGGTCCGGACTAGCGGGAGCTCCTACAATGAGCAGTTCTTC. It encodes CASGLVRTSGSSYNEQFF.